The 32 T cell receptor beta chains below come from one sample, sequenced in a study of identical twins. TCRdb re-analysed the 5' RACE reads in MiXCR, keeping a single row per CDR3 protein. The sample has around 490,000 distinct CDR3 sequences, approximately 16% seen once. These same records also appear under a second study, on yellow fever vaccine responses in identical twins.

The specimen sequenced was CD4+ T cells sorted from blood. The receptors were sampled from a woman between 18 and 29 years old in good health.

In DNA form, the CDR3 reads TGTGCCAGCAGCTTAGGGGGAGGACAGGGCCTCACAGATACGCAGTATTTT. Its protein product is CASSLGGGQGLTDTQYF. The chain joins TRBV11-2 to TRBJ2-3, with 8 bases identical to TRBD1. Germline V gene data show CDR1 as SGHAT and CDR2 as FQNNGV. V was pared by 1 base and J by 2 bases, with 8 bases of the junction left unmatched. This CDR3 has 17 amino acids.

The CDR3 protein is CASSMSGTSYEQYF. In DNA, the CDR3 is TGTGCCAGCAGCATGAGTGGGACCTCCTACGAGCAGTACTTC. J is TRBJ2-7 and V is TRBV25-1, with D perhaps being TRBD1 or TRBD2 (5 bases each). There are 14 residues in the CDR3. The V end lost 6 bases, the J end lost 0 bases, and 12 bases lay between the germline ends. Germline assignment: CDR1 MGHDK and CDR2 SYGVNS.

The rearrangement joins TRBV10-3 to TRBJ2-5; TRBD1 or TRBD2 may be the D gene (5 bases each). Per the germline V gene, CDR1 is ENHRY and CDR2 is SYGVKD. This CDR3 contains 12 residues. V was pared by 4 bases and J by 4 bases, with 7 bases between. CDR3 residues: CAISVGGETQYF. The CDR3 nucleotides are TGTGCCATCAGTGTTGGGGGAGAGACCCAGTACTTC.

The chain combines TRBV11-2 with TRBJ1-3; the match to TRBD1 covers 7 bases. The CDR3 is made up of 16 amino acids. The V gene end was trimmed by 6 bases and the J gene end by 1 base; junction bases not matched to a gene: 9. Germline CDR1 reads SGHAT; CDR2 reads FQNNGV. In nucleotides, the CDR3 is TGTGCCAGCAGGCCGGCCGGGACAGTATCTGGAAACACCATATATTTT. It yields the protein CASRPAGTVSGNTIYF.

V and J are TRBV20-1 and TRBJ2-7, with a weak D call TRBD2 (5 bases). Trimming stripped 5 bases from V and 2 bases from J, with 25 bases between. Germline V gene lookup returns CDR1 DFQATT and CDR2 SNEGSKA (reference sequence). The CDR3 contains 17 residues. CDR3 sequence: CSAENSKTSGITYEQYF. CDR3 DNA sequence: TGCAGTGCTGAGAATTCTAAAACCAGCGGAATTACCTACGAGCAGTACTTC.

V is TRBV5-1 and J is TRBJ1-6; no reliable D call. Looked up from germline, CDR1 is SGHRS and CDR2 is YFSETQ. The germline V and J ends were trimmed by 5 bases and 5 bases, with 8 bases remaining between them. There are 13 residues in the CDR3. The CDR3 sequence is CASRDGNNSPLHF. The CDR3 coding sequence is TGCGCCAGCAGGGACGGAAATAATTCACCCCTCCACTTT.

The gene calls are TRBV12-3 or TRBV12-4 and TRBJ2-7; the D is unclear. This CDR3 is 11 amino acids long. Trimming removed 4 bases from V and 7 bases from J, with 8 bases in between. The CDR3 DNA sequence: TGTGCCAGCAGTTCCCCTGCTGAGCAGTACTTC. Translation gives CASSSPAEQYF.

This clonotype was seen a few times. V and J are TRBV5-1 and TRBJ1-5, with D possibly matching TRBD1 (5 bases). Trimming removed 2 bases from V and 5 bases from J, with 14 bases in between. Germline V gene sequence: CDR1 SGHRS, CDR2 YFSETQ. CDR3 length: 15 amino acids. The chain's CDR3 is CASSFWGLKDQPQHF. As DNA, the CDR3 is TGCGCCAGCAGCTTTTGGGGGTTGAAGGATCAGCCCCAGCATTTT.

Only a few counts were recorded for this clonotype. V is TRBV29-1 and J is TRBJ2-7, with D unclear. Trimming stripped 4 bases from V and 4 bases from J, with 14 bases between. Germline CDR1 SQVTM, CDR2 ANQGSEA. The CDR3 runs 13 residues. The DNA for the CDR3 is TGCAGCGTTGGACCCGGTGTAAATTACGAGCAGTACTTC. Protein product: CSVGPGVNYEQYF.

The gene calls are TRBV5-1 and TRBJ1-1; no firm D call. CDR3 size: 15 residues. The germline CDR1 and CDR2 sequences are SGHRS and YFSETQ. Trimming stripped 2 bases from V and 4 bases from J, with 15 bases between. The DNA of the CDR3 is TGCGCCAGCAGCTTCGGCCAGACCCTAGGCACTGAAGCTTTCTTT. It encodes CASSFGQTLGTEAFF.

This clonotype has more than one count but fewer than ten. This chain connects TRBV3-1 to TRBJ2-6, with D hard to call. CDR3 size: 14 residues. V was pared by 6 bases and J by 0 bases, with 6 bases between. CDR1 is LGHDT, CDR2 YNNKEL, per germline (reference sequence). The CDR3, as DNA: TGTGCCAGCAGTATGAGCTCTGGGGCCAACGTCCTGACTTTC. This gives the protein CASSMSSGANVLTF.

The chain recombines TRBV20-1 with TRBJ1-4; no firm D call. CDR3 size: 13 residues. Germline CDR1 reads DFQATT; CDR2 reads SNEGSKA (reference sequence). Trimming removed 0 bases at V and 8 bases at J, with 10 bases between. The CDR3 here is CSARELGEEKLFF. DNA for the CDR3: TGCAGTGCTAGAGAGCTGGGTGAGGAAAAACTGTTTTTT.

The gene calls are TRBV7-3 and TRBJ2-6; D might be TRBD2 (7 bases). This CDR3 comprises 18 residues. With 4 bases removed from V and 3 bases from J, the gap between germline ends came to 19 bases. Germline lookup yields CDR1 SGHTA and CDR2 FQGTGA. As DNA, the CDR3 is TGTGCCAGCAGCTCTATTGGGGGGGCGAAAGGTGGGGCCAACGTCCTGACTTTC. The encoded protein is CASSSIGGAKGGANVLTF.

There are a few counts of this clonotype. V and J are TRBV5-1 and TRBJ1-4; TRBD1 might be the D (5 bases). The CDR3 runs 15 residues. Germline lookup yields CDR1 SGHRS and CDR2 YFSETQ. The germline V and J ends were trimmed by 0 bases and 6 bases, with 12 bases remaining between them. In DNA form, the CDR3 reads TGCGCCAGCAGCTTGGGCAAGCCGGGGGATGAAAAACTGTTTTTT. As protein: CASSLGKPGDEKLFF.

The gene calls are TRBV7-9 and TRBJ2-5; D is unresolved. The CDR3 runs 15 residues. With 5 bases removed from V and 5 bases from J, the gap between germline ends came to 18 bases. Germline CDR1 and CDR2: SEHNR and FQNEAQ (reference sequence). CDR3 in DNA: TGTGCCAGCAGCCCCTTGGCCTCCGGTAGGGAGACCCAGTACTTC. It is translated as CASSPLASGRETQYF.

The chain combines TRBV28 with TRBJ2-7, with a tentative D call TRBD1 (6 bases). The CDR3 spans 14 residues. Per the germline V gene, CDR1 is MDHEN and CDR2 is SYDVKM. V shed 5 bases and J shed 2 bases, with 13 bases lying between them. CDR3 protein: CASSGRGRTYEQYV. DNA of the CDR3: TGTGCCAGCAGTGGCAGGGGACGGACCTACGAGCAGTACGTC.

The rearrangement links TRBV12-3 or TRBV12-4 to TRBJ2-2; 13 positions agree with TRBD2. This CDR3 is 16 amino acids long. The junction had 4 bases not matched to a gene; V was cut back by 7 bases and J by 2 bases. CDR3 bases: TGTGCCAGCATCATGGGACTAGCGGGAAACACCGGGGAGCTGTTTTTT. Its translation: CASIMGLAGNTGELFF.

The chain employs TRBV3-1 and TRBJ2-7; 10 bases align to TRBD2. V gave up 4 bases and J gave up 2 bases; unmatched junction bases: 2. Germline V gene data show CDR1 as LGHDT and CDR2 as YNNKEL (reference sequence). The CDR3 is 14 residues long. As DNA, the CDR3 is TGTGCCAGCAGCCGAGGACTAGCGGCCTACGAGCAGTACGTC. As protein: CASSRGLAAYEQYV.

This chain uses TRBV12-3 or TRBV12-4 with TRBJ2-1; 10 bases are a match to TRBD2. The CDR3 is 17 amino acids. The trim removed 3 bases at V and 6 bases at J, leaving 11 bases unmatched. CDR3 DNA sequence: TGTGCCAGCAGTTTTTCAATGGGACTAGCGACGTCCAATGAGCAGTTCTTC. Amino acids: CASSFSMGLATSNEQFF.

This clonotype was recorded many times. V usage is TRBV12-3 or TRBV12-4 and J usage is TRBJ2-3; 8 bases align to TRBD1. The CDR3 is 14 residues long. V was pared by 7 bases and J by 0 bases, with 3 bases of the junction left unmatched. The CDR3 DNA is TGTGCCAGCACCCAGGGGGCTAGCACAGATACGCAGTATTTT. This translates into CASTQGASTDTQYF.

This clonotype was found a few times. The chain carries TRBV7-9 and TRBJ2-1; no clear D gene. Trimming took off 10 bases at V and 7 bases at J, with 11 bases between the two ends. This CDR3 contains 11 residues. Germline CDR1 SEHNR, CDR2 FQNEAQ (reference sequence). CDR3 DNA sequence: TGTGCCATCCATTTTTGGAATGAGCAGTTCTTC. It is translated as CAIHFWNEQFF. The full variable domain, with the rest looked up from reference TRBV7-9 and TRBJ2-1, is DTGVSQNPRHKITKRGQNVTFRCDPISEHNRLYWYRQTLGQGPEFLTYFQNEAQLEKSRLLSDRFSAERPKGSFSTLEIQRTEQGDSAMYLCAIHFWNEQFFGPGTRLTVL.

This clonotype was seen more than once but under ten times. The CDR3 region is CASSGRARGNEQFF. The CDR3 DNA reads as TGTGCCAGCAGTGGGAGGGCCAGGGGAAATGAGCAGTTCTTC. The V and J genes are TRBV12-3 or TRBV12-4 and TRBJ2-1; the D gene is possibly TRBD2 (7 bases). Trimming took off 5 bases at V and 7 bases at J, with 15 bases between the two ends. This CDR3 has 14 amino acids.

The rearrangement uses TRBV7-2 and TRBJ2-2; possibly TRBD1 for D (6 bases). The V gene's germline CDR1 is SGHTA and CDR2 FQGNSA. This CDR3 has 16 residues. The V gene lost 6 bases and the J gene lost 3 bases, with 17 bases spanning the gap. CDR3 sequence: CASSPVRGVDTGELFF. In nucleotides, the CDR3 is TGTGCCAGCAGTCCTGTCAGGGGAGTGGACACCGGGGAGCTGTTTTTT.

The chain couples TRBV4-2 to TRBJ2-4, with TRBD1 as a possible D gene (7 bases). The CDR3 sequence is 22 residues long. Germline loops: CDR1 LGHNA, CDR2 YNFKEQ. Trimming removed 4 bases at V and 0 bases at J, with 31 bases between. The chain's CDR3 is CASSPRPRTGPGDLLAKNIQYF. The DNA of the CDR3 is TGTGCCAGCAGCCCGCGCCCAAGGACAGGTCCGGGGGACCTACTAGCCAAAAACATTCAGTACTTC.

This clonotype was seen a few times. The chain is built from TRBV28 and TRBJ2-7; 12 nucleotides align to TRBD2. CDR3 length equals 15 residues. CDR1 is MDHEN and CDR2 is SYDVKM in the germline V gene. V trimming: 4 bases; J trimming: 3 bases; junction bases outside the gene matches: 4. CDR3 bases: TGTGCCAGCAGTTATCCGGGACTAGCGGGCTACGAGCAGTACTTC. This sequence encodes CASSYPGLAGYEQYF.

There are many counts of this clonotype. This CDR3 is CATSRDGGLRSYNEQFF. In nucleotides, the CDR3 is TGTGCCACCAGCAGAGATGGAGGTCTTCGCTCCTACAATGAGCAGTTCTTC. The J gene is TRBJ2-1, the V gene TRBV15; D is perhaps TRBD2 (5 bases). The CDR3 loop spans 17 amino acids. Trimming removed 0 bases at V and 0 bases at J, with 12 bases between. Germline-derived CDR1 and CDR2 are LNHNV and YYDKDF (reference sequence).

The chain couples TRBV7-9 to TRBJ2-4; TRBD2 aligns across 8 bases. V lost 1 base to trimming and J lost 14 bases; unmatched junction nucleotides: 7. This CDR3 is built from 13 residues. The V gene's germline CDR1 is SEHNR and CDR2 FQNEAQ (reference sequence). CDR3 in DNA: TGTGCCAGCAGCTTAGATCGGGGGGGGATGGAGTACTTC. Translated: CASSLDRGGMEYF. Variable domain in full (rest from reference TRBV7-9 and TRBJ2-4): DTGVSQNPRHKITKRGQNVTFRCDPISEHNRLYWYRQTLGQGPEFLTYFQNEAQLEKSRLLSDRFSAERPKGSFSTLEIQRTEQGDSAMYLCASSLDRGGMEYFGAGTRLSVL.

This clonotype was detected ten times or more. The chain recombines TRBV5-1 with TRBJ1-1; 7 bases are shared with TRBD1. Germline CDR1 SGHRS, CDR2 YFSETQ. V lost 4 bases, J lost 0 bases, and 3 bases stayed unmatched. The CDR3 length is 14 residues. The CDR3 reads CASSRDSMNTEAFF. The CDR3 region has the DNA TGCGCCAGCAGCCGGGACAGCATGAACACTGAAGCTTTCTTT.

A few counts support this clonotype. The gene calls are TRBV4-1 and TRBJ2-3; D is uncertain. V lost 0 bases to trimming and J lost 2 bases, with 15 bases between them. The CDR3 consists of 17 residues. CDR1 and CDR2 from the germline V gene are MGHRA and YSYEKL. The CDR3 bases are TGCGCCAGCAGCCAAGATACGTCTACCCCTTCCACAGATACGCAGTATTTT. This codes for CASSQDTSTPSTDTQYF.

This clonotype was counted once. The chain carries TRBV20-1 and TRBJ2-7; D is ambiguous. The V gene lost 3 bases and the J gene lost 0 bases, with 6 bases spanning the gap. The CDR3 length is 12 residues. Per the germline V gene, CDR1 is DFQATT and CDR2 is SNEGSKA (reference sequence). This CDR3 reads CSASLDSYEQYV. For the CDR3, the DNA is TGCAGTGCTAGCCTAGACTCCTACGAGCAGTACGTC.

The sample holds many counts of this clonotype. This sequence joins TRBV2 and TRBJ2-2; a possible D gene is TRBD2 (6 bases). Trimming took off 1 base at V and 6 bases at J, with 12 bases between the two ends. Germline V gene lookup returns CDR1 SNHLY and CDR2 FYNNEI. The CDR3 loop spans 15 amino acids. The CDR3 is CASSEVLANSGELFF. The CDR3 bases are TGTGCCAGCAGTGAAGTACTAGCTAACTCCGGGGAGCTGTTTTTT.

V gene TRBV6-5 combines with J gene TRBJ2-2; weak D call: TRBD2 (7 bases). The V gene's germline CDR1 is MNHEY and CDR2 SVGAGI. Trimming removed 0 bases from V and 5 bases from J, with 13 bases in between. There are 16 residues in the CDR3. CDR3 in amino acids: CASSYSIGGRTGELFF. Written as DNA, the CDR3 is TGTGCCAGCAGTTACTCGATCGGGGGGCGAACCGGGGAGCTGTTTTTT.